A selection of T cell receptor beta chains follows, all from one sample in a study of blood T cell repertoires in COVID-19. This table comes from immunoSEQ multiplex PCR, and its TCRdb copy is limited to in-frame clones, with some not included. The sample holds 200,000 to 250,000 clones; more than 65% are singletons and the top ten take approximately 4%. The sequenced sample was peripheral blood. Receptor source: a woman aged 40 to 49 with active or convalescent COVID-19. The CDR3 runs from the conserved cysteine through the conserved F or W. The D gene is left open where the match is weak. Clone size appears in some rows only: once, few, many, or a class for an expanded clone.

clone_size	d_call	v_call	j_call	cdr3_aa	cdr3_nt
.	.	TRBV2	TRBJ1-1	CASRGGYGAFF	TGTGCCAGCAGAGGAGGTTATGGAGCTTTCTTT
.	TRBD1	TRBV3-1/TRBV3-2	TRBJ1-3	CASSRSRQGAGNTIYF	TGTGCCAGCAGCAGATCCAGACAGGGCGCTGGAAACACCATATATTTT
.	.	TRBV9	TRBJ1-6	CASSVQGGPLHF	TGTGCCAGCAGCGTCCAGGGCGGACCCCTCCACTTT
.	TRBD1	TRBV18	TRBJ1-5	CASSAQGNDQPQHF	TGTGCCAGCTCGGCACAGGGGAATGATCAGCCCCAGCATTTT
.	.	TRBV15	TRBJ1-1	CATSRGRLGGLPGMNTEAFF	TGTGCCACCAGCAGAGGAAGGTTGGGTGGGCTCCCCGGAATGAACACTGAAGCTTTCTTT
.	.	TRBV5-5	TRBJ1-2	CASSKGGITNYGYTF	TGTGCCAGCAGCAAGGGGGGGATCACTAACTATGGCTACACCTTC
.	.	TRBV10-3	TRBJ1-1	CAISGTVPNTEAFF	TGTGCCATCAGTGGGACAGTACCGAACACTGAAGCTTTCTTT
once	.	TRBV15	TRBJ2-7	CATSRDRRSSYEQYF	TGTGCCACCAGCAGAGATCGTCGGAGCTCCTACGAGCAGTACTTC
.	.	TRBV14	TRBJ2-3	CASSQGSPVSTDTQYF	TGTGCCAGCAGCCAAGGATCACCGGTTTCCACAGATACGCAGTATTTT
.	.	TRBV12-3/TRBV12-4	TRBJ1-1	CASSWTQNTEAFF	TGTGCCAGCAGCTGGACACAGAACACTGAAGCTTTCTTT
.	.	TRBV7-2	TRBJ2-3	CASSLEAGTDTQYF	TGTGCCAGCAGCTTAGAGGCCGGGACAGATACGCAGTATTTT
few	.	TRBV14	TRBJ2-3	CASSQALTDTQYF	TGTGCCAGCAGCCAAGCCCTCACAGATACGCAGTATTTT
.	TRBD1	TRBV7-9	TRBJ1-2	CASSRRDSSGYTF	TGTGCCAGCAGCCGCAGGGACAGCTCGGGCTACACCTTC
.	TRBD2	TRBV7-9	TRBJ2-3	CASSLGTSGGSTDTQYF	TGTGCCAGCAGCTTAGGGACTAGCGGGGGCAGCACAGATACGCAGTATTTT
once	TRBD1	TRBV6-5	TRBJ2-3	CASSYSSTGGLLTQYF	TGTGCCAGCAGTTACTCGTCGACAGGGGGTCTTTTGACGCAGTATTTT
.	TRBD1	TRBV5-1	TRBJ1-5	CASSQAPTGGNQPQHF	TGCGCCAGCAGTCAGGCCCCGACAGGGGGGAATCAGCCCCAGCATTTT
.	TRBD2	TRBV28	TRBJ2-7	CASSSLAGNSYEQYF	TGTGCCAGCAGTTCACTAGCGGGAAACTCCTACGAGCAGTACTTC
few	TRBD1	TRBV5-1	TRBJ2-4	CASSFDRVKNIQYF	TGCGCCAGCAGCTTTGACAGGGTCAAAAACATTCAGTACTTC
few	.	TRBV5-8	TRBJ2-3	CASSLLALVTDTQYF	TGTGCCAGCAGCTTGTTGGCGCTAGTCACAGATACGCAGTATTTT
.	.	TRBV7-9	TRBJ1-5	CASSPRASNQPQHF	TGTGCCAGCAGCCCGAGGGCGAGCAATCAGCCCCAGCATTTT
.	.	TRBV3-1/TRBV3-2	TRBJ1-1	CASSPHDRPNTEAFF	TGTGCCAGCAGCCCCCACGACAGGCCGAACACTGAAGCTTTCTTT
.	TRBD1	TRBV28	TRBJ1-2	CASSPNPFFRTGRGYGYTF	TGTGCCAGCAGCCCCAATCCTTTCTTCCGGACAGGGCGTGGCTATGGCTACACCTTC
.	TRBD1	TRBV5-1	TRBJ2-1	CASSLVTGLYNEQFF	TGCGCCAGCAGCTTGGTGACAGGGTTATACAATGAGCAGTTCTTC
.	.	TRBV2	TRBJ1-1	CASTVGRDTEAFF	TGTGCCAGCACCGTGGGCAGAGACACTGAAGCTTTCTTT
.	.	TRBV6-5	TRBJ2-1	CASSYSTGGQGEQFF	TGTGCCAGCAGTTACTCGACGGGGGGCCAGGGTGAGCAGTTCTTC
.	TRBD1	TRBV5-1	TRBJ1-6	CASRGDRTYNSPLHF	TGCGCCAGCAGGGGGGACAGGACCTATAATTCACCCCTCCACTTT
.	TRBD1	TRBV5-5	TRBJ1-6	CASSLRDRVESPLHF	TGTGCCAGCAGCTTGAGGGACAGGGTGGAATCACCCCTCCACTTT
few	TRBD1	TRBV5-1	TRBJ1-1	CASSTGQGVNTEAFF	TGCGCCAGCAGCACCGGACAGGGGGTGAACACTGAAGCTTTCTTT
few	.	TRBV4-2	TRBJ2-2	CASSPGRQGRDTGELFF	TGTGCCAGCAGCCCCGGGAGACAGGGGAGGGACACCGGGGAGCTGTTTTTT
.	.	TRBV3-1/TRBV3-2	TRBJ1-3	CASNSGTPGNTIYF	TGTGCCAGCAACAGCGGGACACCAGGAAACACCATATATTTT
.	TRBD1	TRBV7-3	TRBJ2-1	CASRLRDSSYNEQFF	TGTGCCAGCAGATTGAGGGACAGCTCCTACAATGAGCAGTTCTTC
.	.	TRBV9	TRBJ2-3	CASSEGRDTQYF	TGTGCCAGCAGCGAGGGGCGGGATACGCAGTATTTT
.	.	TRBV5-5	TRBJ2-1	CASSLGQSFQFSYNEQFF	TGTGCCAGCAGCTTGGGCCAGTCCTTCCAGTTCTCCTACAATGAGCAGTTCTTC
.	.	TRBV23-1	TRBJ1-1	CASRWNTEAFF	TGCGCCAGCCGGTGGAACACTGAAGCTTTCTTT
.	TRBD2	TRBV9	TRBJ2-2	CASSGTSKGTGELFF	TGTGCCAGCAGTGGGACTAGCAAGGGAACCGGGGAGCTGTTTTTT
.	.	TRBV5-1	TRBJ1-5	CASSLVPGNNQPQHF	TGCGCCAGCAGCTTGGTCCCAGGGAACAATCAGCCCCAGCATTTT
.	.	TRBV30	TRBJ2-2	CAWTDLVYRGTGELFF	TGTGCCTGGACCGACCTCGTTTATCGAGGCACCGGGGAGCTGTTTTTT
.	.	TRBV7-8	TRBJ1-5	CASSLYQGQANQPQHF	TGTGCCAGCAGCCTATATCAGGGGCAGGCTAATCAGCCCCAGCATTTT
.	.	TRBV28	TRBJ1-4	CASTGYEGRETNEKLFF	TGTGCCAGCACCGGGTACGAAGGCAGGGAAACTAATGAAAAACTGTTTTTT
.	TRBD1	TRBV11-2	TRBJ1-6	CASSLDLGQGLHF	TGTGCCAGCAGCTTAGATCTAGGACAGGGGCTCCACTTT
.	.	TRBV5-3	TRBJ1-6	CARSTGQLNYNSPLHF	TGTGCCAGAAGCACCGGACAGTTGAACTATAATTCACCCCTCCACTTT
few	TRBD1	TRBV5-1	TRBJ1-5	CASSSGTGNQPQHF	TGCGCCAGCAGCTCCGGGACAGGGAATCAGCCCCAGCATTTT
.	.	TRBV3-1/TRBV3-2	TRBJ1-1	CASSQDGRNTEAFF	TGTGCCAGCAGCCAAGACGGTCGGAACACTGAAGCTTTCTTT
.	TRBD2	TRBV11-2	TRBJ2-7	CASSQLAGGYEQYF	TGTGCCAGCAGCCAGCTAGCGGGGGGCTACGAGCAGTACTTC
once	TRBD1	TRBV7-6	TRBJ1-3	CASSLGGQATGNTIYF	TGTGCCAGCAGCTTAGGGGGACAGGCCACTGGAAACACCATATATTTT
.	.	TRBV2	TRBJ1-1	CASSERFGAFF	TGTGCCAGCAGTGAACGGTTCGGAGCTTTCTTT
.	.	TRBV7-9	TRBJ1-2	CASSFRGAGYGYTF	TGTGCCAGCAGCTTCAGGGGCGCTGGGTATGGCTACACCTTC
.	TRBD2	TRBV7-7	TRBJ2-1	CASSPTSGGTYNEQFF	TGTGCCAGCAGCCCGACTAGCGGGGGGACATACAATGAGCAGTTCTTC
.	.	TRBV5-4	TRBJ2-7	CASSLDILSYEQYF	TGTGCCAGCAGCTTGGACATCCTCTCCTACGAGCAGTACTTC
.	TRBD1	TRBV28	TRBJ1-3	CASSSPGQVYSGNTIYF	TGTGCCAGCAGTTCTCCGGGACAGGTCTACTCTGGAAACACCATATATTTT
.	.	TRBV5-1	TRBJ1-3	CASSLASGSGNTIYF	TGCGCCAGCAGCTTGGCGTCAGGGTCTGGAAACACCATATATTTT
.	.	TRBV5-8	TRBJ1-1	CASSLGNDIEAFF	TGTGCCAGCAGCTTGGGCAATGACATTGAAGCTTTCTTT
.	.	TRBV9	TRBJ2-4	CASSDPQDDSAKNIQYF	TGTGCCAGCAGCGACCCACAGGATGATTCAGCCAAAAACATTCAGTACTTC
.	.	TRBV28	TRBJ2-5	CASSDNLQGQETQYF	TGTGCCAGCAGTGATAATCTACAGGGTCAAGAGACCCAGTACTTC
.	TRBD1	TRBV5-6	TRBJ1-3	CASSFRDRVSSGNTIYF	TGTGCCAGCAGCTTCCGGGACAGGGTTTCTTCCGGAAACACCATATATTTT
.	TRBD1	TRBV7-9	TRBJ2-7	CATTGTGFYEQYF	TGTGCCACCACCGGGACAGGGTTCTACGAGCAGTACTTC
.	.	TRBV6-5	TRBJ1-3	CASSYSTAWGNTIYF	TGTGCCAGCAGTTACTCGACAGCTTGGGGAAACACCATATATTTT